The sequence of this TCR beta chain was determined in a study of blood T cell repertoires in COVID-19 (dated by TCRdb to between 2020 and 2021). Turning to the overall study: Samples from collaborators originated in the United States, Italy and Spain and spanned both the acute and convalescent phases of COVID-19. The prospective study material was composed of cDNA or gDNA derived from T cells, B-cell-depleted T cells, or PBMCs. Deeply sampled blood TCRbeta repertoires from subjects exposed to, actively infected with, or recovered from COVID-19 were included in the dataset. A freely available public database, intended as a resource for researchers studying the immune response to SARS-CoV-2, is where the repertoires were released. Samples came from the ongoing ImmuneRACE study (first 160 participants) plus 1,254 subjects from 6 global collaborators. The sample metadata nearly always contained a de-identified subject ID, COVID-19 status, age in years and sex. Where available, HLA class I and class II types were obtained from metadata supplied by the sample provider rather than from assay-based typing. Here is what the overall study found, with its caveats: The amount of clinical and demographic metadata varied by source and participant and was provided uncurated.

For CDR1 and CDR2, the germline V gene (reference sequence) lists LNHDA and SQIVND. Reading from cysteine to phenylalanine, the CDR3 counts 17 amino acids. Only CDR3 DNA remains: 51 bases, in frame from the first base. Trimming takes 7 bases off V and 1 base off J; junction bases not matched to a gene: 11. A word on this clone: Its antigen is currently not known. Base-call qualities are not available, and no considerably larger clone is one nucleotide away.

In the prospective study, participants were about 18 to 95 years old, resided in about two dozen geographic areas of the United States, and were enrolled through a virtual design. To assign participants to cohorts, the prospective study relied on clinical history that participants themselves reported in a screening survey and a study questionnaire. A participant counted as exposed if, within 2 weeks of entering the study, that participant had been in contact with someone who had a PCR-confirmed or clinician-diagnosed COVID-19 case. In the prospective study, mobile phlebotomists collected whole blood, serum and a nasopharyngeal or oropharyngeal swab from each participant. Additional blood draws and questionnaires over a 2-month period could optionally be provided by prospective study participants. Before DNA extraction, blood samples from the prospective study were shipped at room temperature or frozen.

TCRbeta CDR3 regions were amplified from genomic DNA by means of the immunoSEQ Assay, a bias-controlled multiplex PCR. The study's processing was this. Within the assay, amplification of reference gene primers was used to estimate how many nucleated cells each sample contained. To quantify the absolute abundance of each unique TCRbeta CDR3 rearrangement, sequence reads were collapsed and filtered. For each sample, productive Simpson clonality was calculated by taking the square root of Simpson's diversity index across productive rearrangements. TCRdb holds this immuneACCESS table with in-frame rearrangements only. Some clones are missing; in checked studies, unresolved V genes explain under half, and the rest has no known cause. The DNA gave D and trimming, while V, J and clone size come from that table. The sample table records around 400,000 clones; roughly nine tenths of these occur just once. The ten largest make up 0.7% to 0.95% of the sample.

Sequenced material: PBMCs or T cells enriched from blood (not recorded which). The sequence came from a woman between 40 and 55 years old who had been exposed to COVID-19. The chain links TRBV19 with TRBJ1-4, with 8 junctional bases fitting TRBD1. The nucleotide sequence is given as TGTGCCAGTAACTCGCCAGGGGGCGGGGGAACTAATGAAAAACTGTTTTTT. Protein translation: CASNSPGGGGTNEKLFF.